This entry concerns a single T cell receptor (beta chain). This clone was seen ten or more times. Its antigen is unknown. With the read ending 3 residues before the CDR3 end, the germline J gene is used to fill in that end. Predominantly Caucasian heritage was noted among both the CVID patients and the healthy controls. From each donor, roughly 5 to 8.5 ml of heparinized peripheral whole blood was collected. Genomic DNA from adults with common variable immune deficiency (CVID) and from healthy adult controls was used to sequence TCRbeta CDR3 repertoires. A total of around 22 healthy adult volunteers (approximately 12 female and approximately 10 male; age range about 20 to 75 years, mean age about 32) were included in the control group. Diluted blood was subjected to density centrifugation over Hypaque 1077 or Ficoll-Paque for isolation of peripheral blood mononuclear cells. Unsorted mononuclear cells served as the source of genomic DNA, which was extracted either by Qiagen column purification or by a centrifugation-based method.

The sample comes from a study of T cell clonality in common variable immunodeficiency (dated by TCRdb to 2013 to 2016). For sequencing input, CVID and control samples contributed equivalent amounts of genomic DNA. For every sample, a 60 bp segment covering the rearranged TCRbeta CDR3 region was amplified and then sequenced. TCRbeta amplification used the immunoSEQ assay, a bias-corrected multiplex PCR with high-throughput sequencing. The authors processed their data as follows. Every unique nucleotide sequence counted as a clone and was annotated with V, D and J genes, copy number and frequency. Sequences were labeled productive if in frame, and non-productive if out of frame or containing stop codons. As previously described, clonality was calculated on the basis of Shannon's entropy. The predicted amino acid sequences of productive clones were used to derive mean CDR3 Kyte-Doolittle hydropathy. The R hclust function was used to hierarchically cluster scaled V gene usage with Manhattan distance and complete linkage. Sharing of clones by CDR3 amino acid sequence was evaluated by resampling 12 repertoires per group over 100 rounds. The repertoires were searched for about 70 published EBV-specific and roughly 240 published CMV-specific TCRbeta sequences. Two CVID samples yielding fewer than 10,000 sequences were excluded from analysis, leaving approximately 40 CVID repertoires. TCRdb stores this immuneACCESS table with in-frame sequences only. Part of the clones is absent; in the studies checked, under half of the shortfall reflects unresolved V genes, and no reason is known for the rest. The D gene and trimming were derived from the DNA, and the V and J assignments and clone size from that table. The sample counts approximately 30,000 clones, each observed more than once. The ten largest clonotypes hold more than 3% of the sample.

Study-wide findings and limitations: Even though DNA input was equal, the average per sample came to about 81,820 unique sequences for controls compared with about 30,000 for CVID samples. Increased TCRbeta clonality was found in CVID subjects compared with healthy controls (t-test p = 0.018), with the increase being most characteristic of about a third of subjects. Correlations between repertoire features and clinical complications were limited by patient heterogeneity within the CVID cohort. Fewer TCRbeta clones were shared among CVID subjects than among healthy controls (p < 0.0001). According to the authors, finding the cause of the higher clonality in CVID would require sequencing the repertoires of T cell subpopulations. CVID TCRbeta sequences were reported to have fewer deletions and N-nucleotide insertions and to lack highly modified clones with 13 or more V deletions.

V lost 4 bases and J lost 4 bases; the stretch between them is 8 bases long. The CDR3 measures 13 amino acids from cysteine to phenylalanine. The DNA has 30 bases, all within the CDR3, and is read from base 1. The CDR1 and CDR2 encoded by the germline V gene are MGHRA and YSYEKL. The receptor was isolated from a person between 18 and 75 years old in good health. The rearranged chain carries TRBV4-1 and TRBJ1-5; the D gene is not confidently resolved. Sequenced input: peripheral blood mononuclear cells. CDR3 loop: CASSPGLNQPQHF. The CDR3 DNA, read in part, is TGCGCCAGCAGCCCTGGGCTAAATCAGCCC.